This T cell receptor beta chain came from a study of T cells in Graves' hyperthyroidism and ophthalmopathy. Findings and limits, study-wide: Ophthalmopathy was predicted by the model a median of 6.5 months ahead of onset. The blood repertoire included most of the expanded thyroid clonotypes above 0.001.

Diagnoses were made from clinical symptoms, serum measures (thyroxine and TRAb), thyroid ultrasound and orbital computed tomography. Points on this clonotype: Antigen specificity is unknown.

The CDR3 has 19 residues. Trimming at V came to 6 bases and at J to 5 bases, leaving 22 bases not matched to a gene. In germline, CDR1 is MDHEN, CDR2 SYDVKM. RNA transcripts yielded amplified TCR beta CDR3 regions. HTBI primers were employed in a first-round RT-PCR of the TCR CDR3. TCRdb passed the multiplex PCR reads through MiXCR, listing each CDR3 protein once. The data contain under 400,000 distinct CDR3 sequences, approximately 18% of them singletons. J is TRBJ2-5 and V is TRBV28; 9 nucleotides line up with TRBD1. Sequencing was carried out using blood. The sequence came from a middle-aged woman with Graves' ophthalmopathy. For the CDR3, the DNA is TGTGCCAGCAGGACCCCATTCACCGGGACAGGGCTCTCCGGGGAGACCCAGTACTTC. Protein sequence: CASRTPFTGTGLSGETQYF.